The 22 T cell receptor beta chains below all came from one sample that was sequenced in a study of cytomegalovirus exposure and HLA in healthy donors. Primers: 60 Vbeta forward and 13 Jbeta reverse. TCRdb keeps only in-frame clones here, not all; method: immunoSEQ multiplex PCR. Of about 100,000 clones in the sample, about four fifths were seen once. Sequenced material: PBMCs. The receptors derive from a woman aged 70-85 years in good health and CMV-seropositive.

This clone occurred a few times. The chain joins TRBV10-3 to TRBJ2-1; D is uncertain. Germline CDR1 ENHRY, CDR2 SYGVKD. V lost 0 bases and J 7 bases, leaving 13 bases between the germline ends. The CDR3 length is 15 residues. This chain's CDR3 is CAISESVPQRNEQFF. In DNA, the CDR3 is TGTGCCATCAGTGAGTCTGTACCCCAGAGGAATGAGCAGTTCTTC.

This chain's CDR3 is CASSFLAGSYEQYF. The CDR3, as DNA: TGTGCCAGCAGTTTTCTAGCGGGGTCCTACGAGCAGTACTTC. This sequence joins TRBV27 and TRBJ2-7, with 9 positions matching TRBD2. V trimming: 3 bases; J trimming: 1 base; junction bases outside the gene matches: 1. The CDR3 loop spans 14 amino acids. CDR1 is MNHEY, CDR2 SMNVEV, per germline (reference sequence).

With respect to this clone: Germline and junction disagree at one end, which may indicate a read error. The CDR3: CASSPGLATSYNEQFF. Written as DNA, the CDR3 is TGTGCTAGCAGCCCCGGACTAGCGACCTCCTACAATGAGCAGTTCTTC. This chain links TRBV7-7 with TRBJ2-1; 9 nucleotides match TRBD2. The germline V gene encodes CDR1 SSHAT and CDR2 FNYEAQ (reference sequence). CDR3 length: 16 amino acids.

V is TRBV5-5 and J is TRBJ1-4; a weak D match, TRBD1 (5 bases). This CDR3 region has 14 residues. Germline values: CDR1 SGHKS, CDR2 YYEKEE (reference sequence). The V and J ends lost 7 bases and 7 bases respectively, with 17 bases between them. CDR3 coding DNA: TGTGCCAGCGGGAACCGTAGGGGAGGTGAAAAACTGTTTTTT. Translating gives CASGNRRGGEKLFF.

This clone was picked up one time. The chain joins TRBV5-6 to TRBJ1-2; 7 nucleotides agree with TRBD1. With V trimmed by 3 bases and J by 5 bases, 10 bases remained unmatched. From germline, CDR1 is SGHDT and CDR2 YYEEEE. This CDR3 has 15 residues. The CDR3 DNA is TGTGCCAGCAGCTCCACCCTCGACAGGGCGTATGGCTACACCTTC. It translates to CASSSTLDRAYGYTF. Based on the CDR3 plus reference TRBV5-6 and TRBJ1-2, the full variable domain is DAGVTQSPTHLIKTRGQQVTLRCSPKSGHDTVSWYQQALGQGPQFIFQYYEEEERQRGNFPDRFSGHQFPNYSSELNVNALLLGDSALYLCASSSTLDRAYGYTFGSGTRLTVV.

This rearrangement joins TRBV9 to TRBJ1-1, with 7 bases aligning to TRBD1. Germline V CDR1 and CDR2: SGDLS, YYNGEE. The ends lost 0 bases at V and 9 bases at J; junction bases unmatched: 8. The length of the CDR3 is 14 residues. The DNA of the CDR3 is TGTGCCAGCAGCGTAGTGGGTTGGGGACAGAAAGCTTTCTTT. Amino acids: CASSVVGWGQKAFF.

This CDR3 reads CASSLSRPGETQYF. The CDR3, as DNA: TGCGCCAGCTCTCTAAGTCGGCCGGGGGAGACCCAGTACTTC. The rearrangement joins TRBV5-1 to TRBJ2-5; perhaps TRBD2 as D (5 bases). The CDR3 has 14 amino acids. The germline CDR1 and CDR2 sequences are SGHRS and YFSETQ. Trimming pared 7 bases from V and 5 bases from J, leaving 18 bases between.

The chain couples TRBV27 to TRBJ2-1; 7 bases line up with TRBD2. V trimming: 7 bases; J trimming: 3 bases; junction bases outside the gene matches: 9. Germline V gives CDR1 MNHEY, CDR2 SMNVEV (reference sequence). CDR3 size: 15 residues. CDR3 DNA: TGTGCCAGCAAGCCCGACCTAGCGGACTACAATGAGCAGTTCTTC. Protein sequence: CASKPDLADYNEQFF.

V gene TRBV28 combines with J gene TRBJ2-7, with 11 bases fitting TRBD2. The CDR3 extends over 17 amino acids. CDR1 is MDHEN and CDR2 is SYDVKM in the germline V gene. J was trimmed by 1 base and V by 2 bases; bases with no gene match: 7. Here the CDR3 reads CASSLSSGRAGSYEQYF. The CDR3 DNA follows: TGTGCCAGCAGTTTAAGTAGCGGGAGGGCCGGGTCCTACGAGCAGTACTTC.

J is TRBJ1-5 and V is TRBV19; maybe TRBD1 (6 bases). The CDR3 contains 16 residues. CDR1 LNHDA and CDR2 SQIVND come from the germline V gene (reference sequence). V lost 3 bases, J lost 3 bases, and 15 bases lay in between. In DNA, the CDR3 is TGTGCCAGTAGTATTTCGGACAGACCAGTCAATCAGCCCCAGCATTTT. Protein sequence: CASSISDRPVNQPQHF.

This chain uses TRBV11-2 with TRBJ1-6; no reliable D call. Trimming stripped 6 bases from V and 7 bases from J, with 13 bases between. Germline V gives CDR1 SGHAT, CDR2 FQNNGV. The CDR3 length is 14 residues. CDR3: CASSYVGGNSPLHF. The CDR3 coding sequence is TGTGCCAGCAGTTACGTCGGCGGCAATTCACCCCTCCACTTT.

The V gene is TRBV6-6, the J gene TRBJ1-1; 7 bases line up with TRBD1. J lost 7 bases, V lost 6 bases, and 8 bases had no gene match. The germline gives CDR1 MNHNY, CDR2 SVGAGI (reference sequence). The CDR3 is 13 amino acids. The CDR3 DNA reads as TGTGCCAGCAGACCGGACAGGTCCCTTGAAGCTTTCTTT. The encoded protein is CASRPDRSLEAFF.

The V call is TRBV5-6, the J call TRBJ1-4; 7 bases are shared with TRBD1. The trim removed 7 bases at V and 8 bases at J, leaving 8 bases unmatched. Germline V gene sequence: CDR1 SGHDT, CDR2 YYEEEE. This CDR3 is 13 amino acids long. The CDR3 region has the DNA TGTGCCAGCTGCGAATGGACAGGAGAAAAACTGTTTTTT. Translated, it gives CASCEWTGEKLFF.

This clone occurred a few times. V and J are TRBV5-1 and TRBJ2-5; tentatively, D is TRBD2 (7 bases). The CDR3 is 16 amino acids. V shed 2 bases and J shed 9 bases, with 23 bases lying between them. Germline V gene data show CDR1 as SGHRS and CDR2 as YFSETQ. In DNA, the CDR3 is TGCGCCAGCAGCTTAGATTCTAGCTCACGGGGGGCGGCCCAGTACTTC. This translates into CASSLDSSSRGAAQYF.

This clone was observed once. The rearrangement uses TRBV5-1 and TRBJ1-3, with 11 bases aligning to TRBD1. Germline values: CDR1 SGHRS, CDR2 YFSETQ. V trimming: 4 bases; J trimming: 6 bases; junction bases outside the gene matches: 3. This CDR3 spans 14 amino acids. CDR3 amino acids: CASSKDRGQNTIYF. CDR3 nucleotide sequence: TGCGCCAGCAGCAAGGACAGGGGGCAAAACACCATATATTTT. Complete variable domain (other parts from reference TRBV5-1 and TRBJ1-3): KAGVTQTPRYLIKTRGQQVTLSCSPISGHRSVSWYQQTPGQGLQFLFEYFSETQRNKGNFPGRFSGRQFSNSRSEMNVSTLELGDSALYLCASSKDRGQNTIYFGEGSWLTVV.

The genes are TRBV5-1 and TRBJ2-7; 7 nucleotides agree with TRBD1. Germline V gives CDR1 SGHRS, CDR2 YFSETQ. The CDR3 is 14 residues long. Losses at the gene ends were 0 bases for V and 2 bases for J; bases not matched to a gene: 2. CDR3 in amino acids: CASSLGQGPYEQYF. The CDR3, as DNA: TGCGCCAGCAGCTTGGGACAGGGCCCCTACGAGCAGTACTTC.

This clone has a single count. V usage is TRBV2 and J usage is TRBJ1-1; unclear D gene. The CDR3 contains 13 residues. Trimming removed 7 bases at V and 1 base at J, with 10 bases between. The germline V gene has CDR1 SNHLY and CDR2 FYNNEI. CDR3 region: CASTLQANTEAFF. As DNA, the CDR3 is TGTGCCAGCACCCTCCAAGCGAACACTGAAGCTTTCTTT.

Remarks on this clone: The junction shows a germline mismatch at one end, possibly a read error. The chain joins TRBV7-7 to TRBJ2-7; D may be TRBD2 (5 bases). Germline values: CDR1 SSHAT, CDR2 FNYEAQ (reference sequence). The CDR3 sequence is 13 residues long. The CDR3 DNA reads TGTGCTAGCAGCGGAAGAACCGGCGGCGAGCAGTACTTC. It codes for CASSGRTGGEQYF.

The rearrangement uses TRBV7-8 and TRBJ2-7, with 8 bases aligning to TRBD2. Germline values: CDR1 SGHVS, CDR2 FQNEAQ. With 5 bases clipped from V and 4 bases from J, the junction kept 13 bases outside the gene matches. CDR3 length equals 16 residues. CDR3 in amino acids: CASSLSPGGGAYEQYF. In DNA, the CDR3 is TGTGCCAGCAGCCTTTCCCCCGGGGGGGGCGCGTACGAGCAGTACTTC.

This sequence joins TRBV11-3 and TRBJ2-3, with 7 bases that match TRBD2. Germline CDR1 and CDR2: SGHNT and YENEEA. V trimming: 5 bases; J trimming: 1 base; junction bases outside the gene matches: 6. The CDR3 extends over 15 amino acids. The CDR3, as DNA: TGTGCCAGCAGCCCAGTGGGGGGGGGCACAGATACGCAGTATTTT. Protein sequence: CASSPVGGGTDTQYF.

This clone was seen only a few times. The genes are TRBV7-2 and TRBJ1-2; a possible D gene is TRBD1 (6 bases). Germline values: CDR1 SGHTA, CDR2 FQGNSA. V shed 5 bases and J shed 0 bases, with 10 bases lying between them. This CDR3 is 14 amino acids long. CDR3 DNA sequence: TGTGCCAGCAGCCGTACAGGGTCTAACTATGGCTACACCTTC. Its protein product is CASSRTGSNYGYTF.

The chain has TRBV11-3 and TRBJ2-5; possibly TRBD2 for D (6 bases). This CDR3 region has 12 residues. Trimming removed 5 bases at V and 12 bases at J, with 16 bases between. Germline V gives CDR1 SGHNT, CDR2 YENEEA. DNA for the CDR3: TGTGCCAGCAGCCAGAGGACGGGGGAAGAGTACTTC. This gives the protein CASSQRTGEEYF.